The 29 T cell receptor beta chains listed next were all sequenced from one sample in a study of a mutant IDH1 vaccine in newly diagnosed glioma. This table comes from immunoSEQ multiplex PCR, and its TCRdb copy is limited to in-frame clones, with some not included. This table holds about 26,000 clones, more than 65% found once. Time point here: week 5, during vaccination. The study gave 300 ug of mutant IDH1 20-mer peptide per vaccine dose, with topical imiquimod. For these receptors, no antigen is known. Sequenced here: PBMCs, sampled from a glioma patient whose treatment included an IDH1 peptide vaccine. Receptors originate from a man in his forties or fifties with glioma. Some clones in this sample may be carry-over from other donors' samples.

The chain carries TRBV11-3 and TRBJ1-2, with D perhaps TRBD1 (5 bases). The CDR3 is 16 residues long. CDR1 and CDR2 from the germline V gene are SGHNT and YENEEA. Trimming cost V 9 bases and J 0 bases, with 20 bases left between them. In nucleotides, the CDR3 is TGTGCCAGTCAACCCCCCGGGGGACTTCCTAACTATGGCTACACCTTC. Translation gives CASQPPGGLPNYGYTF.

The chain employs TRBV28 and TRBJ1-2; TRBD1 is a possible D gene (6 bases). Between the trimmed V and J ends, which lost 8 bases and 5 bases, there was a span of 18 bases. Germline lookup yields CDR1 MDHEN and CDR2 SYDVKM. CDR3 length equals 14 residues. The chain's CDR3 is CASGGQGLVYGYTF. In DNA form, the CDR3 reads TGTGCCAGCGGGGGGCAGGGGCTTGTTTATGGCTACACCTTC.

As concerns this clone: The junction departs from germline at one end; a sequencing error may be responsible. The chain has TRBV7-7 and TRBJ1-2; unclear D gene. The CDR3 has 14 residues. Germline loops: CDR1 SSHAT, CDR2 FNYEAQ (reference sequence). This CDR3 reads CASTRGGLRYGYTF. The CDR3 DNA reads as TGTGCTAGCACCAGAGGAGGGCTCCGCTATGGCTACACCTTC.

The chain employs TRBV14 and TRBJ2-1, with TRBD2 matching over 8 bases. Looked up from germline, CDR1 is SGHDN and CDR2 is FVKESK. V dropped 3 bases and J dropped 4; count of bases not matched to a gene: 8. CDR3 length: 16 amino acids. The CDR3 DNA reads as TGTGCCAGCAGCCAGAGCGGGGGACTCATGTACAATGAGCAGTTCTTC. Translation: CASSQSGGLMYNEQFF.

The chain couples TRBV4-3 to TRBJ2-5; D gene ambiguous. The CDR3 totals 13 residues. The germline gives CDR1 LGHNA, CDR2 YSLEER. Trimming stripped 1 base from V and 3 bases from J, with 6 bases between. CDR3 nucleotide sequence: TGCGCCAGCAGCCAAGGGGTCAAAGAGACCCAGTACTTC. It codes for CASSQGVKETQYF.

In its sample, this clone was seen once. The chain links TRBV5-4 to TRBJ1-2, with D perhaps TRBD1 (5 bases). V lost 3 bases to trimming and J lost 4 bases, with 13 bases between them. Germline V gives CDR1 SGHNT, CDR2 YYREEE (reference sequence). This CDR3 comprises 14 residues. The CDR3, as DNA: TGTGCCAGCAGCTACTCGGGGCTTCCCTATGGCTACACCTTC. Translated, it gives CASSYSGLPYGYTF.

This chain uses TRBV15 with TRBJ2-4; D is unresolved. The CDR3 contains 15 residues. The ends were cut back, 0 bases at V and 2 bases at J, with 8 bases in the middle. From germline, CDR1 is LNHNV and CDR2 YYDKDF (reference sequence). The CDR3 loop is CATSRDRASKNIQYF. The CDR3 nucleotides read TGTGCCACCAGCAGAGATAGAGCGTCCAAAAACATTCAGTACTTC.

V usage is TRBV30 and J usage is TRBJ2-3; the match to TRBD2 covers 10 bases. Unmatched junction bases numbered 9, after V lost 8 bases and J lost 7 bases. Germline CDR1 GTSNPN, CDR2 SVGIG (reference sequence). The length of the CDR3 is 13 residues. CDR3 amino acids: CAASSGGRNTQYF. The CDR3 nucleotides are TGTGCCGCTTCTAGCGGGGGTAGGAATACGCAGTATTTT.

This chain joins TRBV5-1 and TRBJ1-1, with 7 nucleotides matching TRBD1. CDR1 SGHRS and CDR2 YFSETQ come from the germline V gene. V gave up 4 bases and J gave up 0 bases; unmatched junction bases: 9. The CDR3 totals 16 residues. CDR3 amino acids: CASSTRQGGLNTEAFF. CDR3 bases: TGCGCCAGCAGCACCCGACAGGGTGGTTTGAACACTGAAGCTTTCTTT.

This chain joins TRBV11-3 and TRBJ2-3; D unclear. Germline V gene lookup returns CDR1 SGHNT and CDR2 YENEEA. Trimming shortened V by 3 bases and J by 0 bases, and 4 bases separated the two germline ends. The CDR3 runs to 13 residues. In nucleotides, the CDR3 is TGTGCCAGCAGCTTTGACAGCACAGATACGCAGTATTTT. This translates into CASSFDSTDTQYF.

The chain combines TRBV11-2 with TRBJ2-4; D remains ambiguous. Germline lookup yields CDR1 SGHAT and CDR2 FQNNGV. The V end was cut by 1 base, the J end by 12 bases, with 7 bases between. This CDR3 comprises 11 residues. Here the CDR3 reads CASSLGQYQYF. The CDR3, as DNA: TGTGCCAGCAGCTTAGGGCAGTATCAGTACTTC.

The chain has TRBV4-2 and TRBJ2-2; D possibly corresponds to TRBD1 (6 bases). V was pared by 4 bases and J by 5 bases, with 11 bases between. CDR1 and CDR2 from the germline V gene are LGHNA and YNFKEQ. The CDR3 spans 14 residues. The CDR3 DNA sequence: TGTGCCAGCAGCCGCGGACAGCCGACCGGGGAGCTGTTTTTT. Amino acid sequence: CASSRGQPTGELFF.

The chain has TRBV7-9 and TRBJ2-7, with 7 bases lining up with TRBD2. The CDR3 is 17 residues long. Trimming took 3 bases from V and 1 from J; bases not matched to a gene: 12. Germline CDR1 and CDR2: SEHNR and FQNEAQ (reference sequence). The CDR3 DNA reads TGTGCCAGCAGCTTCGTCTTCGGGGCTAGCGGTTCCTACGAGCAGTACTTC. Its translation is CASSFVFGASGSYEQYF. The entire variable domain, with the rest obtained from reference TRBV7-9 and TRBJ2-7, is as follows: DTGVSQNPRHKITKRGQNVTFRCDPISEHNRLYWYRQTLGQGPEFLTYFQNEAQLEKSRLLSDRFSAERPKGSFSTLEIQRTEQGDSAMYLCASSFVFGASGSYEQYFGPGTRLTVT.

The rearrangement joins TRBV28 to TRBJ1-2, with TRBD1 as a possible D gene (5 bases). The CDR3 extends over 15 amino acids. Germline V gene sequence: CDR1 MDHEN, CDR2 SYDVKM. V was pared by 2 bases and J by 2 bases, with 12 bases between. This CDR3 is CASSLAGSVNYGYTF. The CDR3 bases are TGTGCCAGCAGTTTAGCAGGGTCGGTAAACTATGGCTACACCTTC.

The rearrangement links TRBV5-1 to TRBJ1-1; 10 nucleotides align to TRBD1. CDR1 is SGHRS, CDR2 YFSETQ, per germline. The V and J ends lost 4 bases and 4 bases, in that order; junction bases with no gene match: 19. The CDR3 contains 19 residues. This CDR3 reads CASSPDMRQGAFYGTEAFF. CDR3 nucleotides: TGCGCCAGCAGCCCTGACATGAGACAGGGGGCATTTTATGGCACTGAAGCTTTCTTT. Combining the CDR3 with reference TRBV5-1 and TRBJ1-1 gives the whole variable domain KAGVTQTPRYLIKTRGQQVTLSCSPISGHRSVSWYQQTPGQGLQFLFEYFSETQRNKGNFPGRFSGRQFSNSRSEMNVSTLELGDSALYLCASSPDMRQGAFYGTEAFFGQGTRLTVV.

The chain recombines TRBV5-1 with TRBJ2-6, with no clear D. Germline CDR1 is SGHRS and CDR2 is YFSETQ. Trimming stripped 1 base from V and 0 bases from J, with 8 bases between. CDR3 length equals 16 residues. The CDR3 DNA follows: TGCGCCAGCAGCTTGATGAGTTCCTCTGGGGCCAACGTCCTGACTTTC. It specifies CASSLMSSSGANVLTF.

The CDR3 region has the DNA TGCGCCAGCAGCTTGGCCGGGACTAGCGGGGTCAATGAGCAGTTCTTC. Its protein is CASSLAGTSGVNEQFF. V and J are TRBV5-1 and TRBJ2-1, with 13 bases that match TRBD2. Germline loops: CDR1 SGHRS, CDR2 YFSETQ. V gave up 0 bases and J gave up 6 bases; unmatched junction bases: 3. The CDR3 has 16 amino acids.

This clone was seen just once. The chain is built from TRBV4-2 and TRBJ2-1; no clear D. Trimming removed 0 bases at V and 8 bases at J, with 11 bases between. There are 14 residues in the CDR3. Germline V gene lookup returns CDR1 LGHNA and CDR2 YNFKEQ. CDR3 DNA: TGTGCCAGCAGCCAAGAGGCCGTGGTAGATGAGCAGTTCTTC. Its translation: CASSQEAVVDEQFF.

V gene TRBV4-3 combines with J gene TRBJ2-5; no firm D call. V was clipped by 0 bases and J by 10 bases, with 9 bases between them. This CDR3 comprises 12 residues. Germline CDR1 is LGHNA and CDR2 is YSLEER. CDR3 sequence reads: CASSQDRAVQYF. The CDR3 nucleotides read TGCGCCAGCAGCCAAGATCGGGCAGTCCAGTACTTC.

The rearrangement uses TRBV10-3 and TRBJ2-5, with 8 bases matching TRBD1. CDR1 and CDR2 from the germline V gene are ENHRY and SYGVKD. With V trimmed by 6 bases and J by 2 bases, 2 bases remained unmatched. The CDR3 length is 13 residues. The CDR3 spells CAIRTGEQETQYF. DNA for the CDR3: TGTGCCATCAGGACAGGGGAGCAAGAGACCCAGTACTTC.

V is TRBV7-9 and J is TRBJ2-5, with 7 bases matching TRBD1. The J call is doubtful: the DNA matches TRBJ2-7 better. This CDR3 has 12 residues. Germline CDR1 reads SEHNR; CDR2 reads FQNEAQ (reference sequence). The CDR3 spells CASSPRDSEQYF. CDR3 DNA: TGTGCCAGCAGCCCTCGGGACAGCGAGCAGTACTTC.

The chain recombines TRBV7-2 with TRBJ1-4, with D perhaps TRBD1 (6 bases). The CDR3 covers 18 residues. Germline-derived CDR1 and CDR2 are SGHTA and FQGNSA. Trimming cost V 1 base and J 4 bases, with 19 bases left between them. The CDR3 spells CASSLVFGGRTVNEKLFF. DNA of the CDR3: TGTGCCAGCAGCTTAGTATTTGGTGGTAGGACAGTTAATGAAAAACTGTTTTTT.

The V gene is TRBV11-2, the J gene TRBJ1-4; no reliable D call. CDR1 and CDR2 from the germline V gene are SGHAT and FQNNGV. V lost 5 bases and J 4 bases, leaving 14 bases between the germline ends. This CDR3 contains 15 residues. The DNA of the CDR3 is TGTGCCAGCAGCGGCGGGCATTTTAGTAATGAAAAACTGTTTTTT. It codes for CASSGGHFSNEKLFF.

This clone appeared a few times. The chain joins TRBV5-1 to TRBJ2-3; D may be TRBD2 (5 bases). Germline V gives CDR1 SGHRS, CDR2 YFSETQ. CDR3 length: 15 residues. The V gene lost 0 bases and the J gene lost 3 bases, with 11 bases spanning the gap. The CDR3 nucleotides read TGCGCCAGCAGCTTGGACCGGGGTGGGACAGATACGCAGTATTTT. This translates into CASSLDRGGTDTQYF.

This chain links TRBV6-6 with TRBJ1-3, with 7 bases matching TRBD1. V was pared by 6 bases and J by 6 bases, with 11 bases of the junction left unmatched. CDR1 is MNHNY and CDR2 is SVGAGI in the germline V gene (reference sequence). The CDR3 is 15 residues long. CDR3 DNA: TGTGCCAGCAGCCCCACCGGGGGGACAGCAAACACCATATATTTT. Translation gives CASSPTGGTANTIYF.

The chain has TRBV7-2 and TRBJ1-4, with D perhaps TRBD1 (5 bases). The CDR3 length is 19 residues. Germline V gives CDR1 SGHTA, CDR2 FQGNSA. The V end lost 1 base, the J end lost 7 bases, and 25 bases lay between the germline ends. For the CDR3, the DNA is TGTGCCAGCAGCTTAGTGCCTCCAGGCCGAGGGGCCCCAGGTGAAAAACTGTTTTTT. The encoded protein is CASSLVPPGRGAPGEKLFF.

V is TRBV6-5 and J is TRBJ1-2, with 7 bases that match TRBD1. V was pared by 6 bases and J by 5 bases, with 9 bases of the junction left unmatched. From germline, CDR1 is MNHEY and CDR2 SVGAGI. The CDR3 loop spans 14 amino acids. CDR3 residues: CASRYGQDPYGYTF. CDR3 bases: TGTGCCAGCAGGTACGGACAGGACCCTTATGGCTACACCTTC.

V and J are TRBV27 and TRBJ1-2, with D perhaps TRBD1 (5 bases). Trimming removed 5 bases at V and 4 bases at J, with 11 bases between. The CDR3 has 13 amino acids. Germline CDR1 is MNHEY and CDR2 is SMNVEV (reference sequence). Here the CDR3 DNA reads TGTGCCAGCAGTCTGGGACCGAGCTATGGCTACACCTTC. It specifies CASSLGPSYGYTF.

The rearrangement links TRBV9 to TRBJ2-3; 10 nucleotides agree with TRBD2. J gave up 4 bases and V 0 bases, and 2 bases lay outside the gene matches. The CDR3 contains 15 residues. CDR1 and CDR2 (germline): SGDLS, YYNGEE. The CDR3 protein is CASSVESGGADTQYF. CDR3 DNA sequence: TGTGCCAGCAGCGTAGAGAGCGGGGGGGCAGATACGCAGTATTTT.